The rows below give T cell receptor beta chains drawn from one sample of a study of Graves' ophthalmopathy and Graves' hyperthyroidism. TCRdb re-analysed the multiplex PCR reads in MiXCR, keeping a single row per CDR3 protein. This table holds under 350,000 distinct CDR3 sequences, roughly a sixth found once. Material for sequencing was peripheral blood. The receptor set was obtained from an adult man with Graves' ophthalmopathy. Both conserved end residues are part of each CDR3. D genes are given only for firm matches. A row's size may be missing; if present it is once, few, many or a size class.

V: TRBV6-1; D: NA; size: NA; J: TRBJ2-7; CDR3: CASSEFASYEQYF; DNA: TGTGCCAGCAGTGAATTTGCTTCCTACGAGCAGTACTTC
V: TRBV4-1; D: NA; size: many; J: TRBJ2-7; CDR3: CASSPRWGTYEQYF; DNA: TGCGCCAGCAGCCCTCGGTGGGGAACCTACGAGCAGTACTTC
V: TRBV9; D: NA; size: many; J: TRBJ1-6; CDR3: CASSVAVNSPLHF; DNA: TGTGCCAGCAGCGTAGCAGTAAATTCACCCCTCCACTTT
V: TRBV19; D: TRBD2; size: many; J: TRBJ2-7; CDR3: CASSISYGRESFYEQYF; DNA: TGTGCCAGTAGTATATCGTATGGGCGGGAGAGTTTCTACGAGCAGTACTTC
V: TRBV6-2/TRBV6-3; D: NA; size: many; J: TRBJ2-7; CDR3: CASSEPGKPYEQYF; DNA: TGTGCCAGCAGTGAGCCTGGGAAACCCTACGAGCAGTACTTC
V: TRBV19; D: TRBD1; size: few; J: TRBJ2-7; CDR3: CASKVETGGDEQYF; DNA: TGTGCCAGTAAAGTTGAGACAGGGGGCGACGAGCAGTACTTC
V: TRBV2; D: NA; size: many; J: TRBJ2-7; CDR3: CASKSLMIVEQYF; DNA: TGTGCCAGCAAGTCTTTGATGATTGTGGAGCAGTACTTC
V: TRBV9; D: NA; size: NA; J: TRBJ2-7; CDR3: CASSVDGSSAYEQYF; DNA: TGTGCCAGCAGCGTAGATGGCTCATCAGCCTACGAGCAGTACTTC
V: TRBV11-1; D: TRBD1; size: many; J: TRBJ1-1; CDR3: CASSSRTGLNTEAFF; DNA: TGTGCCAGCAGCTCTAGGACAGGTTTGAACACTGAAGCTTTCTTT
V: TRBV6-2/TRBV6-3; D: NA; size: many; J: TRBJ2-7; CDR3: CASSYEGAYEQYF; DNA: TGTGCCAGCAGTTATGAGGGCGCCTACGAGCAGTACTTC
V: TRBV5-1; D: NA; size: many; J: TRBJ2-7; CDR3: CASSLPGPPYEQYF; DNA: TGCGCCAGCAGCTTGCCGGGTCCCCCCTACGAGCAGTACTTC
V: TRBV7-8; D: TRBD1; size: many; J: TRBJ2-4; CDR3: CASSPSRIQGAKNIQYF; DNA: TGTGCCAGCAGCCCGAGTAGAATACAGGGGGCCAAAAACATTCAGTACTTC
V: TRBV12-3/TRBV12-4; D: NA; size: NA; J: TRBJ2-7; CDR3: CASSFYFYDEQYF; DNA: TGTGCCAGCAGTTTTTACTTCTACGACGAGCAGTACTTC
V: TRBV12-3/TRBV12-4; D: NA; size: many; J: TRBJ1-1; CDR3: CASTTRLGATEAFF; DNA: TGTGCCAGCACCACTAGGTTGGGGGCCACTGAAGCTTTCTTT
V: TRBV20-1; D: NA; size: many; J: TRBJ2-7; CDR3: CSARDTQFYEQYF; DNA: TGCAGTGCTAGAGATACCCAATTCTACGAGCAGTACTTC
V: TRBV11-1; D: TRBD1; size: many; J: TRBJ2-5; CDR3: CASSPGVGQGARETQYF; DNA: TGTGCCAGCAGCCCCGGCGTAGGACAGGGGGCACGAGAGACCCAGTACTTC
V: TRBV6-1; D: NA; size: many; J: TRBJ1-3; CDR3: CASSEFWGGVSGNTIYF; DNA: TGTGCCAGCAGTGAATTTTGGGGGGGCGTCTCTGGAAACACCATATATTTT
V: TRBV5-4; D: TRBD1; size: many; J: TRBJ2-7; CDR3: CASSRGTTGGYEQYF; DNA: TGTGCCAGCAGCCGGGGGACGACAGGGGGCTACGAGCAGTACTTC
V: TRBV29-1; D: TRBD2; size: NA; J: TRBJ2-7; CDR3: CSVVLAGGTPYEQYF; DNA: TGCAGCGTTGTACTAGCGGGAGGGACTCCCTACGAGCAGTACTTC
V: TRBV29-1; D: NA; size: many; J: TRBJ1-2; CDR3: CSGGPAVQGGGYTF; DNA: TGCAGCGGCGGCCCCGCGGTACAGGGAGGCGGCTACACCTTC
V: TRBV2; D: TRBD2; size: NA; J: TRBJ2-5; CDR3: CASHPLAGAHQETQYF; DNA: TGTGCCAGCCATCCACTAGCGGGGGCCCACCAAGAGACCCAGTACTTC
V: TRBV12-3/TRBV12-4; D: NA; size: NA; J: TRBJ1-1; CDR3: CASSFWGGMSTEAFF; DNA: TGTGCCAGCAGTTTCTGGGGGGGCATGAGCACTGAAGCTTTCTTT
V: TRBV9; D: NA; size: many; J: TRBJ1-3; CDR3: CASSVAVSSGNTIYF; DNA: TGTGCCAGCAGCGTAGCCGTAAGCTCTGGAAACACCATATATTTT
V: TRBV6-2/TRBV6-3; D: NA; size: few; J: TRBJ2-7; CDR3: CASNDRITYEQYF; DNA: TGTGCCAGCAATGACCGCATCACCTACGAGCAGTACTTC
V: TRBV12-3/TRBV12-4; D: TRBD1; size: many; J: TRBJ1-2; CDR3: CASSPNRGSSYGYTF; DNA: TGTGCCAGCAGTCCCAACAGGGGTTCTAGCTATGGCTACACCTTC
V: TRBV6-1; D: TRBD1; size: NA; J: TRBJ1-5; CDR3: CASSEAEGARQPQHF; DNA: TGTGCCAGCAGTGAAGCGGAGGGGGCCAGACAGCCCCAGCATTTT
V: TRBV2; D: TRBD1; size: NA; J: TRBJ2-7; CDR3: CASEKGQGSHEQYF; DNA: TGTGCCAGCGAAAAGGGACAGGGGTCCCACGAGCAGTACTTC
V: TRBV29-1; D: NA; size: many; J: TRBJ1-1; CDR3: CSGGPRDTEAFF; DNA: TGCAGCGGGGGACCGCGGGACACTGAAGCTTTCTTT
V: TRBV6-5; D: NA; size: many; J: TRBJ2-3; CDR3: CASSYSADSREDTQYF; DNA: TGTGCCAGCAGTTACTCGGCAGACTCGCGTGAAGATACGCAGTATTTT
V: TRBV6-2/TRBV6-3; D: NA; size: many; J: TRBJ1-5; CDR3: CASSYPRGERGFGNQPQHF; DNA: TGTGCCAGCAGTTATCCTCGGGGAGAGAGGGGTTTCGGCAATCAGCCCCAGCATTTT
V: TRBV20-1; D: TRBD1; size: many; J: TRBJ2-2; CDR3: CSAGTGGWGGTGELFF; DNA: TGCAGTGCGGGGACAGGGGGCTGGGGCGGCACCGGGGAGCTGTTTTTT
V: TRBV6-1; D: NA; size: many; J: TRBJ1-2; CDR3: CASSVGRGYTF; DNA: TGTGCCAGCAGTGTCGGGAGGGGCTACACCTTC
V: TRBV5-1; D: NA; size: many; J: TRBJ2-7; CDR3: CASSLFHSSYEQYF; DNA: TGCGCCAGCAGCTTGTTTCACAGCTCCTACGAGCAGTACTTC
V: TRBV19; D: TRBD1; size: many; J: TRBJ1-1; CDR3: CASSVYRGTEAFF; DNA: TGTGCCAGTAGTGTCTACAGGGGAACTGAAGCTTTCTTT
V: TRBV7-2; D: NA; size: few; J: TRBJ1-2; CDR3: CASSLRRVNYGYTF; DNA: TGTGCCAGCAGCTTAAGGAGGGTTAACTATGGCTACACCTTC
V: TRBV4-3; D: NA; size: many; J: TRBJ2-2; CDR3: CASSQDADYYTGELFF; DNA: TGCGCCAGCAGCCAAGATGCGGACTACTACACCGGGGAGCTGTTTTTT